This T cell receptor beta chain was profiled in a study of blood T cell repertoires in COVID-19. Trimming removed 3 bases from V and 1 base from J; junction bases left unmatched: 8. CDR1 MGHRA and CDR2 YSYEKL come from the germline V gene. The CDR3 is made up of 18 amino acids. The study drew participants aged about 18 to 89 years from under 30 US areas. Among Cohort 3 donors, those recovered had two negative PCRs, clearance, or symptom resolution. Using immunoSEQ multiplex PCR, the repertoire was profiled, and TCRdb retains in-frame clones only, with some absent. The table records about 330,000 clones, over 80% of them present only once.

The clonotype was recovered from a man aged 30 to 45 who had recovered from COVID-19. The V call is TRBV4-1, the J call TRBJ1-5; 11 bases are a match to TRBD1. Material: PBMCs or T cells enriched from blood (not recorded which). CDR3 nucleotides: TGCGCCAGCAGCCAGTGGGACAGGGGGGTGGGAAGCAATCAGCCCCAGCATTTT. Residues: CASSQWDRGVGSNQPQHF.